Included here is one TCR beta chain sequence, with context. This sample was taken from a study of blood T cell repertoires in COVID-19. The wider study: Nucleic acid was either cDNA or gDNA, and it came from T cells, B-cell-depleted T cells, or PBMCs.

This CDR3 spans 14 amino acids. V trimming: 3 bases; J trimming: 4 bases; junction bases outside the gene matches: 3. Germline lookup yields CDR1 SGHRS and CDR2 YFSETQ. How the authors handled the data: The assay estimated nucleated cells by amplifying reference gene primers. The table came from immunoSEQ multiplex PCR; TCRdb's copy has only in-frame clones and leaves some out. The DNA was the basis for D and trimming; V, J and clone size are from that table. Here the sample spans 200,000 to 250,000 clones, 85% to 90% being singletons. The sequenced sample was peripheral blood. This TCR came from a man older than 75 with acute or convalescent COVID-19. The chain joins TRBV5-1 to TRBJ2-2, with 7 positions matching TRBD1. As DNA, the CDR3 is TGCGCCAGCAGCTGGGACAGCTCCACCGGGGAGCTGTTTTTT. Protein sequence: CASSWDSSTGELFF.